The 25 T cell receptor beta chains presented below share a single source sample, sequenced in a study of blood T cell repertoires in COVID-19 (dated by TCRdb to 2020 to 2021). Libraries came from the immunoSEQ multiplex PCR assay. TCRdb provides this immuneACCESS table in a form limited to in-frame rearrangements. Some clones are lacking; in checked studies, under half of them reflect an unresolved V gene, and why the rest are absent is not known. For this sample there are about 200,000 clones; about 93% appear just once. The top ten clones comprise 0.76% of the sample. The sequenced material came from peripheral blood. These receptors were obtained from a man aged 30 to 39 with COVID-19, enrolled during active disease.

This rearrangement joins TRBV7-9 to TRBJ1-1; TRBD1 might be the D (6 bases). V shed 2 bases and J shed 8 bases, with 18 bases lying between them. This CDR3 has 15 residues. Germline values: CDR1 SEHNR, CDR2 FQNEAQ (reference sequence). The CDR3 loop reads CASSLTRGGGEEAFF. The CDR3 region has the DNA TGTGCCAGCAGCTTAACTCGTGGGGGCGGTGAAGAAGCTTTCTTT.

The DNA of the CDR3 is TGTGCCAGCAGTGAAGGAGAGGGTAGGGGGTTGCCTGAAGCTTTCTTT. Amino acid sequence: CASSEGEGRGLPEAFF. The rearrangement links TRBV2 to TRBJ1-1, with D perhaps matching TRBD1 (6 bases). CDR3 length: 16 amino acids. In germline, CDR1 is SNHLY, CDR2 FYNNEI. V lost 1 base and J 6 bases, leaving 18 bases between the germline ends.

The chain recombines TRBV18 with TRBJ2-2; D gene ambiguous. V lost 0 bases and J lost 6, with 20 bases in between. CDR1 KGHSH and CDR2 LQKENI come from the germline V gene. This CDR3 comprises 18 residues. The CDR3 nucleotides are TGTGCCAGCTCACCACCGTTGGGCCTTATCGCCACAGCCGGGGAGCTGTTTTTT. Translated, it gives CASSPPLGLIATAGELFF.

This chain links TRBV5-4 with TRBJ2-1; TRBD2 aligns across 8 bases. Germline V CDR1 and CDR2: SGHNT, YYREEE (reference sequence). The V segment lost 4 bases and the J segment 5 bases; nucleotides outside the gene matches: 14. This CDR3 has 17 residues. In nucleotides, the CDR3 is TGTGCCAGCAGCCCCCTGTATCCTAGCGGGCGTAACAATGAGCAGTTCTTC. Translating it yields CASSPLYPSGRNNEQFF.

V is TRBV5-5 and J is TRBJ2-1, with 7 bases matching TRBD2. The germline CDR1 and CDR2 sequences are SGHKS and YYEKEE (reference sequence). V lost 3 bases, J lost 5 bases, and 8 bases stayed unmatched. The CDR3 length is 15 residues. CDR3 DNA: TGTGCCAGCAGCTCGACTAGCATAAGAAACAATGAGCAGTTCTTC. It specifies CASSSTSIRNNEQFF.

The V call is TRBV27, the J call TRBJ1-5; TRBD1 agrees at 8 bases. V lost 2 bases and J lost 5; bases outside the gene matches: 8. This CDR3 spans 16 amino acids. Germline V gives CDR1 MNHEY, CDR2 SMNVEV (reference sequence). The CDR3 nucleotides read TGTGCCAGCAGTTTACGGGGGGCAGGGGGCCATCAGCCCCAGCATTTT. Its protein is CASSLRGAGGHQPQHF.

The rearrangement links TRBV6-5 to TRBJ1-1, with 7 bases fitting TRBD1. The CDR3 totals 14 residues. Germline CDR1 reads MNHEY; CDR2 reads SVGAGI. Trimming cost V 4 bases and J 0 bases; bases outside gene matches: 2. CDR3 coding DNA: TGTGCCAGCAGTTTGGGACAGCTGAACACTGAAGCTTTCTTT. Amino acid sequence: CASSLGQLNTEAFF.

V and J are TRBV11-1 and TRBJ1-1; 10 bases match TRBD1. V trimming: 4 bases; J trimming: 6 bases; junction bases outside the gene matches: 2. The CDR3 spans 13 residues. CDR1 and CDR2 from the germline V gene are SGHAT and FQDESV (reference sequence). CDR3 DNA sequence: TGTGCCAGCAGCTACGGACAGGGGGCTGAAGCTTTCTTT. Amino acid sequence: CASSYGQGAEAFF.

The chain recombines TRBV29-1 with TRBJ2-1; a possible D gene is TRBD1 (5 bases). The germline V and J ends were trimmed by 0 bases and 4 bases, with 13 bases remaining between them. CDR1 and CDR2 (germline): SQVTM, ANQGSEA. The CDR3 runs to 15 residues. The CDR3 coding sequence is TGCAGCGTTGAAGAGAGGTTAAAGGGGTACAATGAGCAGTTCTTC. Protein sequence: CSVEERLKGYNEQFF.

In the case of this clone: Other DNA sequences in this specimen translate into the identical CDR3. The CDR3 protein is CASSLGRAYEQYF. The CDR3 nucleotides read TGTGCCAGCAGTTTAGGCAGGGCCTACGAGCAGTACTTC. This chain joins TRBV12-3 or TRBV12-4 and TRBJ2-7; a weak D match, TRBD1 (5 bases). There are 13 residues in the CDR3. Trimming pared 1 base from V and 2 bases from J, leaving 6 bases between.

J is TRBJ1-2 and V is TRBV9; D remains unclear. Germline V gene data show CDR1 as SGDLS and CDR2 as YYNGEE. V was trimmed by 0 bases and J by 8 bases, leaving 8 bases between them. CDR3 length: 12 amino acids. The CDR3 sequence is CASSVGLRGYTF. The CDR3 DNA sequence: TGTGCCAGCAGCGTAGGACTCCGGGGCTACACCTTC.

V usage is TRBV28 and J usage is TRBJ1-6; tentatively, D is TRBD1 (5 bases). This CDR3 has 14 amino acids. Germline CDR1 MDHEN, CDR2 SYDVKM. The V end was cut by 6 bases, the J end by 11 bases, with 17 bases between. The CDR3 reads CASSGGVGGTPLHF. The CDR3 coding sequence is TGTGCCAGCAGCGGGGGGGTTGGGGGAACACCCCTCCACTTT.

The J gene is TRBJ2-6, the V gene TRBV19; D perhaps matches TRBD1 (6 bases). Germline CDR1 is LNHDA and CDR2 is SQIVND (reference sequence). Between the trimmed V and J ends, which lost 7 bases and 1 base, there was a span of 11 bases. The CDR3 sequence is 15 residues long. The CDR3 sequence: CASKPTGSGANVLTF. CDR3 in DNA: TGTGCCAGTAAACCGACAGGTTCTGGGGCCAACGTCCTGACTTTC. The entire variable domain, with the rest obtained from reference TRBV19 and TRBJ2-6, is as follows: DGGITQSPKYLFRKEGQNVTLSCEQNLNHDAMYWYRQDPGQGLRLIYYSQIVNDFQKGDIAEGYSVSREKKESFPLTVTSAQKNPTAFYLCASKPTGSGANVLTFGAGSRLTVL.

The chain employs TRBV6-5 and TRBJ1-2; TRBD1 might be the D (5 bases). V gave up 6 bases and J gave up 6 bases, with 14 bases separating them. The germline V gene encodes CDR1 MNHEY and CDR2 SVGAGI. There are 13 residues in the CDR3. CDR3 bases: TGTGCCAGCAGGGACACCGATGGGAATGGCTACACCTTC. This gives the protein CASRDTDGNGYTF.

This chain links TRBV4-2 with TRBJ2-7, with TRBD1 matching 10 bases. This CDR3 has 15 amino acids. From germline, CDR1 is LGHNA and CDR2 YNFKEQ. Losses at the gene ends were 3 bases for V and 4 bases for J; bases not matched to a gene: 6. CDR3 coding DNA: TGTGCCAGCAGCCAGACCCCGGGACAGGGGTACGAGCAGTACTTC. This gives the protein CASSQTPGQGYEQYF.

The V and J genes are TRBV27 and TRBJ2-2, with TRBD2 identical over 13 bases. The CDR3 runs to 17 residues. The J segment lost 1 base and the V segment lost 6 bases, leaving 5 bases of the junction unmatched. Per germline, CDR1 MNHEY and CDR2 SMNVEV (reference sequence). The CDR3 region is CASSPGLAGRNTGELFF. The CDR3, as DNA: TGTGCCAGCAGCCCGGGACTAGCGGGGAGGAACACCGGGGAGCTGTTTTTT.

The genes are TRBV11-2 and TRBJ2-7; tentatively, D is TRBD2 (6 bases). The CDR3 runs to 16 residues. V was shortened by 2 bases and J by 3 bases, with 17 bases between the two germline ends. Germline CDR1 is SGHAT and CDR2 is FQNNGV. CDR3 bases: TGTGCCAGCAGCTTACGGGTCGGGGGTTTAGTCTACGAGCAGTACTTC. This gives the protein CASSLRVGGLVYEQYF.

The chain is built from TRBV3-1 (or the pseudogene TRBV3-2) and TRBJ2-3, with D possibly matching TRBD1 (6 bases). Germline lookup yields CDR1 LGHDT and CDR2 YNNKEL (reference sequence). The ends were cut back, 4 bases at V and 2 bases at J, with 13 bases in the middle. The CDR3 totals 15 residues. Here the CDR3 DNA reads TGTGCCAGCAGCCCTAGGACAGCGTACACAGATACGCAGTATTTT. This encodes CASSPRTAYTDTQYF.

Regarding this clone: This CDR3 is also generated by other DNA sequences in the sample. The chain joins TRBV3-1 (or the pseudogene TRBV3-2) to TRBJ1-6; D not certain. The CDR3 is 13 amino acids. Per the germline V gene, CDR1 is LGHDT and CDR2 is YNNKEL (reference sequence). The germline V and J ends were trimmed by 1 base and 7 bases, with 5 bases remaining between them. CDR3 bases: TGTGCCAGCAGCCAAGGCAGGAATTCACCCCTCCACTTT. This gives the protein CASSQGRNSPLHF.

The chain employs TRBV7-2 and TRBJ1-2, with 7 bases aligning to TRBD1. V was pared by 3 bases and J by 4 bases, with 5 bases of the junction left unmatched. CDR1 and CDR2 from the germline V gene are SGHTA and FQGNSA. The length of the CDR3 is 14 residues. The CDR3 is CASSFTGAGYGYTF. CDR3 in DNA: TGTGCCAGCAGCTTCACAGGGGCGGGCTATGGCTACACCTTC. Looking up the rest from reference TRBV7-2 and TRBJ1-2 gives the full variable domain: GAGVSQSPSNKVTEKGKDVELRCDPISGHTALYWYRQSLGQGLEFLIYFQGNSAPDKSGLPSDRFSAERTGGSVSTLTIQRTQQEDSAVYLCASSFTGAGYGYTFGSGTRLTVV.

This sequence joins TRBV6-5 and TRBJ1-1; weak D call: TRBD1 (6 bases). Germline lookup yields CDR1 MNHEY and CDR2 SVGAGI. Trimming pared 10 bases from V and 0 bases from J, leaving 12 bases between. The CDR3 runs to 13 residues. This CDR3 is CATEQGLNTEAFF. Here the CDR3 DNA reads TGTGCCACGGAACAGGGCTTGAACACTGAAGCTTTCTTT.

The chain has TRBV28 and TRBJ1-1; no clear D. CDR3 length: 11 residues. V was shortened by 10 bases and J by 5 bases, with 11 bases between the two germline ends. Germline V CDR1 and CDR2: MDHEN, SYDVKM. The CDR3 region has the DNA TGTGCCACTTCGGCCGGGACTGAAGCTTTCTTT. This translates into CATSAGTEAFF.

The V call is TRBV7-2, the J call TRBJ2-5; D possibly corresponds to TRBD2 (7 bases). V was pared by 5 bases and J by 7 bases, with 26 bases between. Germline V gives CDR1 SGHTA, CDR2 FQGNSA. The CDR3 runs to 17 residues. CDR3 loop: CASSAGTSEGGWGTQYF. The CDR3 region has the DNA TGTGCCAGCAGCGCGGGCACTAGCGAGGGGGGTTGGGGGACCCAGTACTTC.

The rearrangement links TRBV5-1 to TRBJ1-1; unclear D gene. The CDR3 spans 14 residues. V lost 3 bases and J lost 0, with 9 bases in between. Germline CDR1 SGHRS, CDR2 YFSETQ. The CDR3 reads CASSSSTVNTEAFF. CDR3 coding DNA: TGCGCCAGCAGCTCAAGCACAGTGAACACTGAAGCTTTCTTT.

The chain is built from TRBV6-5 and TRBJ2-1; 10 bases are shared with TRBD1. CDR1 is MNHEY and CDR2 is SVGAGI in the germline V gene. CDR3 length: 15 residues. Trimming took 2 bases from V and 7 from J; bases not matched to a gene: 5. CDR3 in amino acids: CASSYLDRGGNEQFF. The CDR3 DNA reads TGTGCCAGCAGTTACCTGGACAGGGGGGGGAATGAGCAGTTCTTC.